The 28 T cell receptor beta chains listed next were all sequenced from one sample in a study of vaccination and CD4 T cells after COVID-19. The time point denotes: late sampling 161 to 241 days after vaccination in three convalescent patients. One entry per CDR3 protein, called by TCRdb with MiXCR from the PCR reads. The sample shows around 31,000 distinct CDR3 sequences, 49% of them seen only once. The sample was CD4+ T cells from blood, taken about 7 months after SARS-CoV-2 vaccination. The receptors shown here come from a human donor who had recovered from COVID-19.

The gene calls are TRBV5-6 and TRBJ1-2; TRBD1 is a possible D gene (5 bases). The CDR3 loop spans 15 amino acids. CDR1 is SGHDT, CDR2 YYEEEE, per germline. Trimming removed 7 bases from V and 4 bases from J, with 20 bases in between. This CDR3 is CASGPQLVGGYGYTF. The CDR3 DNA is TGTGCCAGCGGACCTCAGCTCGTTGGGGGCTATGGCTACACCTTC. Combining the CDR3 with reference TRBV5-6 and TRBJ1-2 gives the whole variable domain DAGVTQSPTHLIKTRGQQVTLRCSPKSGHDTVSWYQQALGQGPQFIFQYYEEEERQRGNFPDRFSGHQFPNYSSELNVNALLLGDSALYLCASGPQLVGGYGYTFGSGTRLTVV.

The chain carries TRBV6-2 or TRBV6-3 and TRBJ2-7; D call uncertain. Germline V gene sequence: CDR1 MNHEY, CDR2 SVGEGT. Trimming stripped 0 bases from V and 2 bases from J, with 17 bases between. This CDR3 is built from 17 residues. The CDR3 coding sequence is TGTGCCAGCAGTTACTCGATTCGGAACTTGCTGACCTACGAGCAGTACTTC. Protein sequence: CASSYSIRNLLTYEQYF.

The V and J genes are TRBV7-6 and TRBJ1-1, with D hard to call. Trimming took 3 bases from V and 5 from J, leaving 10 bases between them. The CDR3 extends over 13 amino acids. Germline values: CDR1 SGHVS, CDR2 FNYEAQ. Written as DNA, the CDR3 is TGTGCCAGCAGCTTTAGAATGAGTACTGAAGCTTTCTTT. Its protein is CASSFRMSTEAFF.

The chain employs TRBV19 and TRBJ1-6; 7 bases agree with TRBD1. The CDR3 contains 14 residues. Germline V CDR1 and CDR2: LNHDA, SQIVND (reference sequence). J was trimmed by 7 bases and V by 10 bases; bases with no gene match: 10. CDR3 nucleotides: TGTGCCACCACAAACAGGGGACTGAATTCACCCCTCCACTTT. Residues: CATTNRGLNSPLHF.

The table lists this clonotype with a few counts. The chain combines TRBV10-3 with TRBJ2-3, with 7 positions matching TRBD2. This CDR3 comprises 14 residues. Germline V gene sequence: CDR1 ENHRY, CDR2 SYGVKD. The J segment lost 4 bases and the V segment lost 8 bases, leaving 9 bases of the junction unmatched. CDR3 DNA: TGTGCCATCCGGGACCTAGCGGAGTCAGATACGCAGTATTTT. Its translation is CAIRDLAESDTQYF.

The genes are TRBV20-1 and TRBJ2-4; possible D gene TRBD2, 5 bases. The CDR3 runs 12 residues. Germline CDR1 and CDR2: DFQATT and SNEGSKA (reference sequence). V lost 3 bases to trimming and J lost 8 bases, with 11 bases between them. The CDR3 spells CSASGETDIQYF. The CDR3 DNA is TGCAGTGCTAGCGGGGAAACGGACATTCAGTACTTC.

The chain employs TRBV6-5 and TRBJ2-7, with 9 bases identical to TRBD1. The V gene end was trimmed by 4 bases and the J gene end by 6 bases; junction bases not matched to a gene: 10. The CDR3 covers 15 residues. Germline assignment: CDR1 MNHEY and CDR2 SVGAGI. Written as DNA, the CDR3 is TGTGCCAGCAGTTTCAAATTGGACAGGGGATCCGAGCAGTACTTC. Protein product: CASSFKLDRGSEQYF.

V and J are TRBV12-1 and TRBJ2-7; TRBD2, the table's D call, was not compared with the DNA. TRBV12-1 is an annotated pseudogene. The CDR3 is 14 amino acids. The CDR3 reads CASSPRPLVYEQYF. CDR3 bases: TGTGCCAGCAGCCCCCGCCCGCTGGTCTACGAGCAGTACTTC.

J is TRBJ2-3 and V is TRBV29-1, with D possibly being TRBD2 (5 bases). Germline CDR1 reads SQVTM; CDR2 reads ANQGSEA. This CDR3 spans 13 amino acids. Trimming cost V 4 bases and J 3 bases, with 11 bases left between them. CDR3 residues: CSVVRVGTDTQYF. DNA of the CDR3: TGCAGCGTTGTGCGGGTGGGGACAGATACGCAGTATTTT.

The chain links TRBV20-1 to TRBJ2-2; 10 bases are a match to TRBD2. With 3 bases clipped from V and 3 bases from J, the junction kept 19 bases outside the gene matches. CDR3 length: 20 amino acids. Germline lookup yields CDR1 DFQATT and CDR2 SNEGSKA (reference sequence). DNA for the CDR3: TGCAGTGCTAGGGTGGGCCTGGGAGTAGCGGGAGGTATTCACACCGGGGAGCTGTTTTTT. Its translation: CSARVGLGVAGGIHTGELFF.

This clonotype occurred a few times. V and J are TRBV21-1 and TRBJ1-5; TRBD1 is taken as the D call from the table, unchecked against the DNA. TRBV21-1 is assigned pseudogene status. This CDR3 is 18 amino acids long. For the CDR3, the DNA is TGTGCCAGCTCTAACCCCCCCAGGACAGAACATAGCAATCAGCCCCAGCATTTT. This translates into CASSNPPRTEHSNQPQHF.

The count of this clonotype is one. The chain links TRBV7-9 to TRBJ2-7; possibly TRBD1 for D (6 bases). With 5 bases removed from V and 1 base from J, the gap between germline ends came to 12 bases. The CDR3 extends over 14 amino acids. Germline lookup yields CDR1 SEHNR and CDR2 FQNEAQ (reference sequence). CDR3 in DNA: TGTGCCAGCAGCCTCCGGGACACATCCTACGAGCAGTACTTC. As protein: CASSLRDTSYEQYF.

The V call is TRBV5-6, the J call TRBJ1-5; the D gene is possibly TRBD1 (5 bases). CDR1 and CDR2 from the germline V gene are SGHDT and YYEEEE. CDR3 length equals 14 residues. V was cut by 4 bases and J by 6 bases, with 14 bases left in between. The CDR3 is CASSQEGLPQPQHF. DNA of the CDR3: TGTGCCAGCAGCCAGGAGGGACTACCTCAGCCCCAGCATTTT.

This clonotype was recorded a few times. V usage is TRBV19 and J usage is TRBJ2-3, with 11 bases aligning to TRBD2. The V segment lost 8 bases and the J segment 0 bases; nucleotides outside the gene matches: 1. Germline V gives CDR1 LNHDA, CDR2 SQIVND (reference sequence). The CDR3 contains 14 residues. DNA for the CDR3: TGTGCCAGTGGGACTAGCGGTAGCACAGATACGCAGTATTTT. This gives the protein CASGTSGSTDTQYF.

This clonotype was seen a few times. The J gene is TRBJ2-1, the V gene TRBV7-3; D not resolved. The CDR3 runs to 13 residues. V dropped 2 bases and J dropped 9 bases, with 11 bases sitting between them. CDR1 SGHTA and CDR2 FQGTGA come from the germline V gene. The CDR3 nucleotides are TGTGCCAGCAGCTTACAGCGCAGAAGTGAGCAGTTCTTC. It is translated as CASSLQRRSEQFF. Combining the CDR3 with reference TRBV7-3 and TRBJ2-1 gives the whole variable domain GAGVSQTPSNKVTEKGKYVELRCDPISGHTALYWYRQSLGQGPEFLIYFQGTGAADDSGLPNDRFFAVRPEGSVSTLKIQRTERGDSAVYLCASSLQRRSEQFFGPGTRLTVL.

This clonotype was seen only a few times. This chain connects TRBV28 to TRBJ2-7, with D possibly being TRBD2 (5 bases). With 8 bases removed from V and 5 bases from J, the gap between germline ends came to 13 bases. Germline V lookup: CDR1 MDHEN, CDR2 SYDVKM. The CDR3 has 12 residues. The CDR3 DNA reads TGTGCCAGCCAAAGGGAGTCCGACGAGCAGTACTTC. It codes for CASQRESDEQYF. Together with reference TRBV28 and TRBJ2-7, the CDR3 gives the full variable domain: DVKVTQSSRYLVKRTGEKVFLECVQDMDHENMFWYRQDPGLGLRLIYFSYDVKMKEKGDIPEGYSVSREKKERFSLILESASTNQTSMYLCASQRESDEQYFGPGTRLTVT.

This clonotype was seen only a few times. The chain employs TRBV7-9 and TRBJ2-7, with 7 bases identical to TRBD1. Germline V CDR1 and CDR2: SEHNR, FQNEAQ (reference sequence). Germline trimming cut 4 bases from V and 3 bases from J; bases unmatched to any gene: 15. This CDR3 is 17 amino acids long. CDR3 amino acids: CASSSQRDSRTNYEQYF. The CDR3 nucleotides read TGTGCCAGCAGCTCTCAGAGGGACAGTCGAACTAACTACGAGCAGTACTTC.

This clonotype turned up a few times. The CDR3, as DNA: TGTGCCAGCAGTTCACGGACTAGCGGGAGTGAGACCCAGTACTTC. Its protein is CASSSRTSGSETQYF. This rearrangement joins TRBV6-5 to TRBJ2-5; 13 positions agree with TRBD2. The CDR3 has 15 amino acids. Germline CDR1 and CDR2: MNHEY and SVGAGI. The trim removed 4 bases at V and 5 bases at J, leaving 4 bases unmatched.

V is TRBV6-5 and J is TRBJ2-3; 8 bases agree with TRBD2. CDR3 length: 15 residues. The junction had 5 bases not matched to a gene; V was cut back by 4 bases and J by 2 bases. Per germline, CDR1 MNHEY and CDR2 SVGAGI. The CDR3 DNA is TGTGCCAGCAGTTTAGCGGGACTCTACACAGATACGCAGTATTTT. It specifies CASSLAGLYTDTQYF.

In its sample, this clonotype was seen once. This sequence joins TRBV7-2 and TRBJ2-7; TRBD1 or TRBD2 may be the D gene (6 bases each). Trimming cost V 3 bases and J 3 bases, with 12 bases left between them. This CDR3 has 14 amino acids. From germline, CDR1 is SGHTA and CDR2 FQGNSA. The CDR3 bases are TGTGCCAGCAGCTTGACAGGAGGGTACTACGAGCAGTACTTC. Its translation is CASSLTGGYYEQYF.

This clonotype was observed a handful of times. The chain uses TRBV6-1 and TRBJ1-2, with D hard to call. This CDR3 contains 15 residues. Trimming left V 3 bases short and J 1 base short, with 12 bases between. Per germline, CDR1 MNHNS and CDR2 SASEGT. The CDR3 reads CASSDNVGFNYGYTF. DNA for the CDR3: TGTGCCAGCAGTGATAACGTGGGGTTTAACTATGGCTACACCTTC.

The chain carries TRBV7-6 and TRBJ1-2, with D maybe TRBD1 (5 bases). The CDR3 spans 15 residues. V lost 5 bases, J lost 4 bases, and 17 bases lay in between. Germline V lookup: CDR1 SGHVS, CDR2 FNYEAQ. The CDR3 region is CASSGGRTGIYGYTF. In DNA, the CDR3 is TGTGCCAGCAGCGGGGGACGTACAGGAATCTATGGCTACACCTTC.

This clonotype appeared a few times. This chain uses TRBV20-1 with TRBJ2-7; 7 nucleotides align to TRBD2. V trimming: 1 base; J trimming: 7 bases; junction bases outside the gene matches: 10. This CDR3 comprises 14 residues. Germline V gene lookup returns CDR1 DFQATT and CDR2 SNEGSKA (reference sequence). The CDR3 DNA reads as TGCAGTGCTAGAGTCGGGGCGGGAGTAGGGGAGCAGTACTTC. The encoded protein is CSARVGAGVGEQYF.

The chain joins TRBV4-1 to TRBJ1-1; D ambiguous. In germline, CDR1 is MGHRA, CDR2 YSYEKL. This CDR3 contains 13 residues. V was pared by 7 bases and J by 4 bases, with 13 bases between. In nucleotides, the CDR3 is TGCGCCAGCACCCCGAATGGGGTCACTGAAGCTTTCTTT. This translates into CASTPNGVTEAFF.

The CDR3: CASSLQGAQGANVLTF. The CDR3 DNA follows: TGTGCCAGTAGCCTCCAGGGGGCGCAGGGGGCCAACGTCCTGACTTTC. The chain employs TRBV19 and TRBJ2-6; 8 bases match TRBD1. With V trimmed by 6 bases and J by 4 bases, 8 bases remained unmatched. In germline, CDR1 is LNHDA, CDR2 SQIVND (reference sequence). The CDR3 totals 16 residues.

This rearrangement joins TRBV28 to TRBJ1-6, with D unclear. Trimming took 6 bases from V and 6 from J, leaving 24 bases between them. Germline values: CDR1 MDHEN, CDR2 SYDVKM. The CDR3 runs 18 residues. The CDR3 loop is CASRLATSSAYSNSPLHF. CDR3 sequence (DNA): TGTGCCAGCAGATTAGCGACGTCCTCGGCTTACAGTAATTCACCCCTCCACTTT.

The chain links TRBV2 to TRBJ2-7; D gene uncertain. The CDR3 is 14 residues long. V gave up 4 bases and J gave up 1 base, with 11 bases separating them. Germline V CDR1 and CDR2: SNHLY, FYNNEI. The CDR3 loop reads CASSGSLDSYEQYF. The CDR3 DNA is TGTGCCAGCAGTGGCAGCCTTGATTCCTACGAGCAGTACTTC. Filled out from reference TRBV2 and TRBJ2-7, the complete variable domain reads EPEVTQTPSHQVTQMGQEVILRCVPISNHLYFYWYRQILGQKVEFLVSFYNNEISEKSEIFDDQFSVERPDGSNFTLKIRSTKLEDSAMYFCASSGSLDSYEQYFGPGTRLTVT.

This rearrangement joins TRBV20-1 to TRBJ2-1, with 7 bases matching TRBD1. This CDR3 region has 14 residues. The J segment lost 0 bases and the V segment lost 5 bases, leaving 4 bases of the junction unmatched. Germline lookup yields CDR1 DFQATT and CDR2 SNEGSKA (reference sequence). CDR3 nucleotide sequence: TGCAGTGCTGTGGGACAGATCTCCTACAATGAGCAGTTCTTC. This sequence encodes CSAVGQISYNEQFF.